These T cell receptor beta chains were read from a single sample in a study of shared clonotypes between healthy human individuals. Libraries were prepared by immunoSEQ multiplex PCR; TCRdb keeps only in-frame clonotypes and omits some of them. The data contain more than 1.2 million clones, 98% of them singletons. The sequenced material came from naive CD4+ T cells sorted from blood. The receptors derive from a young man in good health. CDR3s include the opening cysteine and the closing phenylalanine or tryptophan. D genes are given only for firm matches. Clone size is shown for a subset of rows, as once, few, many or a class of expanded clone.

J: TRBJ2-3
V: TRBV5-6
size: .
D: TRBD1
CDR3: CASSLALRDRGTDTQYF

J: TRBJ2-3
V: TRBV19
size: .
D: TRBD1
CDR3: CASSGTGGSDTQYF

J: TRBJ1-5
V: TRBV6-1
size: .
D: TRBD1
CDR3: CASREGQGDMQPQHF

J: TRBJ2-3
V: TRBV12-5
size: .
D: .
CDR3: CASGLRKGARDTQYF

J: TRBJ1-1
V: TRBV28
size: .
D: TRBD1
CDR3: CASEAPGQVGEAFF

J: TRBJ1-5
V: TRBV6-5
size: once
D: .
CDR3: CASSNSPGNQPQHF

J: TRBJ2-7
V: TRBV6-1
size: .
D: .
CDR3: CASFGGILYEQYF

J: TRBJ1-4
V: TRBV30
size: .
D: .
CDR3: CAWSVGTPSELFF

J: TRBJ2-1
V: TRBV5-8
size: .
D: TRBD2
CDR3: CASSFQLAGFSYNEQFF

J: TRBJ2-1
V: TRBV7-2
size: .
D: .
CDR3: CASSLGGGYYNEQFF

J: TRBJ2-5
V: TRBV5-6
size: .
D: TRBD2
CDR3: CASSQMVAGGPVQETQYF